This TCR beta chain was observed in a study of blood T cell repertoires in COVID-19. Study as a whole: Samples taken during acute and convalescent COVID-19 were collected in the United States, Italy and Spain. Nucleic acid was either cDNA or gDNA, and it came from T cells, B-cell-depleted T cells, or PBMCs.

Trimming pared 0 bases from V and 1 base from J, leaving 10 bases between. The CDR3 loop spans 16 amino acids. Germline loops: CDR1 MNHEY, CDR2 SVGEGT. As originally analysed: Estimation of nucleated cell counts was performed using reference gene primer amplification. Assay used: immunoSEQ multiplex PCR; TCRdb lists only in-frame clones, some missing. V, J and clone size were drawn from that table, and D and trimming were deduced from the DNA. The table lists about 52,000 clones, roughly 82% of them singletons, with roughly 25% in the top ten. Source material: peripheral blood. The chain uses TRBV6-2 or TRBV6-3 and TRBJ2-4; tentatively, D is TRBD2 (7 bases). The source is a woman aged 80 or over with acute or convalescent COVID-19. The CDR3 region is CASSYSEGGAKNIQYF. The CDR3 nucleotides read TGTGCCAGCAGTTACTCTGAGGGGGGGGCCAAAAACATTCAGTACTTC.